Shown below are 9 T cell receptor beta chains from a single sample sequenced in a study of blood T cell repertoires in COVID-19. Sequenced by immunoSEQ multiplex PCR; TCRdb stores in-frame clones only, minus some. The sample has 150,000 or so clones, around 90% seen once; the top ten hold around 4.6%. The sequencing sample was made of peripheral blood. Receptors were obtained from a human donor in a cohort sampled during active COVID-19.

The CDR3 DNA reads as TGTGCCAGCGCGGCCGGGACACAACATGAAAAACTGTTTTTT. Its protein product is CASAAGTQHEKLFF. The V gene is TRBV2, the J gene TRBJ1-4, with D perhaps matching TRBD1 (6 bases). V was cut by 8 bases and J by 6 bases, with 16 bases left in between. The CDR3 length is 14 residues. CDR1 and CDR2 (germline): SNHLY, FYNNEI.

In its sample, this clone was seen a few times. This sequence joins TRBV7-9 and TRBJ1-1, with 8 bases that match TRBD1. CDR3 length equals 14 residues. The ends lost 1 base at V and 8 bases at J; junction bases unmatched: 6. Per germline, CDR1 SEHNR and CDR2 FQNEAQ (reference sequence). For the CDR3, the DNA is TGTGCCAGCAGCTTAGAGACAGGGGTGTCCGAAGCTTTCTTT. Translation gives CASSLETGVSEAFF. Full variable domain (rest looked up from reference TRBV7-9 and TRBJ1-1): DTGVSQNPRHKITKRGQNVTFRCDPISEHNRLYWYRQTLGQGPEFLTYFQNEAQLEKSRLLSDRFSAERPKGSFSTLEIQRTEQGDSAMYLCASSLETGVSEAFFGQGTRLTVV.

The chain couples TRBV30 to TRBJ1-4; 7 positions agree with TRBD1. CDR3 length: 13 amino acids. Per germline, CDR1 GTSNPN and CDR2 SVGIG (reference sequence). After removal of 3 bases from V and 8 bases from J, the junction contained 6 bases not matched to a gene. The CDR3 sequence is CAWRRQGAEKLFF. The CDR3 nucleotides are TGTGCCTGGAGGAGACAGGGAGCAGAAAAACTGTTTTTT.

The chain recombines TRBV27 with TRBJ2-3; tentative D call: TRBD1 (6 bases). The CDR3 has 16 amino acids. Germline assignment: CDR1 MNHEY and CDR2 SMNVEV (reference sequence). Between the trimmed V and J ends, which lost 2 bases and 4 bases, there was a span of 16 bases. The CDR3 nucleotides are TGTGCCAGCAGTTTACGGATAGGGGGTATCGCAGATACGCAGTATTTT. Protein product: CASSLRIGGIADTQYF.

In this sample, this clone turned up a few times. The chain recombines TRBV5-8 with TRBJ2-7; D might be TRBD2 (7 bases). V was clipped by 6 bases and J by 2 bases, with 18 bases between them. This CDR3 is 15 amino acids long. Germline loops: CDR1 SGHTS, CDR2 YDEGEE. CDR3 DNA: TGTGCCAGCAACTCTAGGGGGGGTGCCACCTACGAGCAGTACTTC. It specifies CASNSRGGATYEQYF. Together with reference TRBV5-8 and TRBJ2-7, the CDR3 gives the full variable domain: EAGVTQSPTHLIKTRGQQATLRCSPISGHTSVYWYQQALGLGLQFLLWYDEGEERNRGNFPPRFSGRQFPNYSSELNVNALELEDSALYLCASNSRGGATYEQYFGPGTRLTVT.

V and J are TRBV28 and TRBJ2-7; TRBD1 aligns across 9 bases. From germline, CDR1 is MDHEN and CDR2 SYDVKM. The CDR3 extends over 15 amino acids. Trimming at V came to 6 bases and at J to 7 bases, leaving 13 bases not matched to a gene. CDR3 residues: CASSTWGQGVREQYF. CDR3 nucleotides: TGTGCCAGCAGCACCTGGGGACAGGGTGTAAGGGAGCAGTACTTC. The full variable domain, with the rest looked up from reference TRBV28 and TRBJ2-7, is DVKVTQSSRYLVKRTGEKVFLECVQDMDHENMFWYRQDPGLGLRLIYFSYDVKMKEKGDIPEGYSVSREKKERFSLILESASTNQTSMYLCASSTWGQGVREQYFGPGTRLTVT.

The V call is TRBV10-3, the J call TRBJ2-7; D might be TRBD1 (6 bases). The V gene's germline CDR1 is ENHRY and CDR2 SYGVKD. V shed 6 bases and J shed 4 bases, with 13 bases lying between them. This CDR3 has 13 residues. CDR3 protein: CAIRTGTQYEQYF. CDR3 DNA sequence: TGTGCCATCAGGACCGGGACACAATACGAGCAGTACTTC.

The chain is built from TRBV30 and TRBJ1-2; D gene unclear. Germline CDR1 is GTSNPN and CDR2 is SVGIG (reference sequence). V shed 2 bases and J shed 0 bases, with 7 bases lying between them. The CDR3 runs to 13 residues. The CDR3 region has the DNA TGTGCCTGGAGTCCCGGTGCTAACTATGGCTACACCTTC. It encodes CAWSPGANYGYTF.

V gene TRBV7-9 combines with J gene TRBJ2-1; tentative D call: TRBD2 (5 bases). V dropped 3 bases and J dropped 5 bases, with 8 bases sitting between them. Germline V gene lookup returns CDR1 SEHNR and CDR2 FQNEAQ (reference sequence). The CDR3 runs to 13 residues. CDR3 DNA: TGTGCCAGCAGCTTTGTCGGGGACAATGAGCAGTTCTTC. It yields the protein CASSFVGDNEQFF.